The 22 T cell receptor beta chains presented below share a single source sample, sequenced in a study of shared clonotypes between healthy human individuals (dated by TCRdb to between 2020 and 2021). Receptors were amplified or captured by the immunoSEQ multiplex PCR assay. This immuneACCESS table, as held by TCRdb, lists in-frame sequences with V and J called but not all clones. Of the missing ones, under half trace to an unresolved V gene in checked studies; the others have no known cause. Recorded for this sample are about 480,000 clones; 75% to 80% of them occurred a single time. Around 13% of the sample belongs to the ten largest clones. Sequenced sample: PBMCs. Source of these receptors: a woman aged 35 to 49 in good health. Some clones in this sample may be carry-over from other donors' samples.

The V gene is TRBV11-2, the J gene TRBJ1-2; D is unclear. Between the trimmed V and J ends, which lost 4 bases and 5 bases, there was a span of 5 bases. Germline CDR1 is SGHAT and CDR2 is FQNNGV. This CDR3 has 11 residues. The CDR3 sequence: CASSSPYGYTF. CDR3 DNA: TGTGCCAGCAGCTCGCCGTATGGCTACACCTTC. Using reference TRBV11-2 and TRBJ1-2 for the parts outside the CDR3, the full variable domain is EAGVAQSPRYKIIEKRQSVAFWCNPISGHATLYWYQQILGQGPKLLIQFQNNGVVDDSQLPKDRFSAERLKGVDSTLKIQPAKLEDSAVYLCASSSPYGYTFGSGTRLTVV.

J is TRBJ1-5 and V is TRBV6-5; the D is unclear. From germline, CDR1 is MNHEY and CDR2 SVGAGI. V dropped 2 bases and J dropped 2 bases, with 13 bases sitting between them. The CDR3 contains 16 residues. In nucleotides, the CDR3 is TGTGCCAGCAGTTACGGTCAGCTTACGGGCAATCAGCCCCAGCATTTT. Residues: CASSYGQLTGNQPQHF.

V gene TRBV11-2 combines with J gene TRBJ1-4; D gene unclear. V was pared by 5 bases and J by 2 bases, with 15 bases between. The V gene's germline CDR1 is SGHAT and CDR2 FQNNGV. The CDR3 contains 16 residues. This CDR3 reads CASSRQSGRTNEKLFF. The CDR3 bases are TGTGCCAGCAGCCGCCAGTCCGGGCGGACTAATGAAAAACTGTTTTTT.

J is TRBJ2-1 and V is TRBV19, with D possibly being TRBD1 (5 bases). In germline, CDR1 is LNHDA, CDR2 SQIVND (reference sequence). The CDR3 length is 12 residues. V was clipped by 7 bases and J by 8 bases, with 12 bases between them. CDR3 loop: CASTDQGHEQFF. CDR3 sequence (DNA): TGTGCCAGTACTGATCAGGGCCATGAGCAGTTCTTC.

Remarks on this clone: A far larger clone is off by one base, so a read error is likely. The gene calls are TRBV7-9 and TRBJ1-2, with 7 bases identical to TRBD1. The germline V gene has CDR1 SEHNR and CDR2 FQNEAQ (reference sequence). The CDR3 runs 12 residues. The CDR3 DNA reads as TGTGCCAGCAGCACTAGCTGGGACAGAAAGGCCTTC. It is translated as CASSTSWDRKAF.

This clone was seen only a few times. The chain recombines TRBV2 with TRBJ1-1, with D uncertain. Germline assignment: CDR1 SNHLY and CDR2 FYNNEI. The length of the CDR3 is 14 residues. V was shortened by 6 bases and J by 0 bases, with 11 bases between the two germline ends. The CDR3 protein is CASRVQYMNTEAFF. Written as DNA, the CDR3 is TGTGCCAGCAGGGTACAGTATATGAACACTGAAGCTTTCTTT.

The sample holds one count of this clone. The chain combines TRBV7-3 with TRBJ2-3; TRBD2 agrees at 8 bases. The trim removed 5 bases at V and 1 base at J, leaving 11 bases unmatched. The CDR3 runs 17 residues. Germline CDR1 is SGHTA and CDR2 is FQGTGA. Here the CDR3 reads CASSRPAAGGRTDTQYF. The DNA of the CDR3 is TGTGCCAGCAGCCGTCCCGCGGCGGGAGGACGCACAGATACGCAGTATTTT. Based on the CDR3 plus reference TRBV7-3 and TRBJ2-3, the full variable domain is GAGVSQTPSNKVTEKGKYVELRCDPISGHTALYWYRQSLGQGPEFLIYFQGTGAADDSGLPNDRFFAVRPEGSVSTLKIQRTERGDSAVYLCASSRPAAGGRTDTQYFGPGTRLTVL.

The chain combines TRBV27 with TRBJ1-1; D uncertain. Germline V gene lookup returns CDR1 MNHEY and CDR2 SMNVEV (reference sequence). V dropped 6 bases and J dropped 1 base, with 12 bases sitting between them. This CDR3 region has 14 residues. CDR3 nucleotide sequence: TGTGCCAGCAGCTCACCTCTATCGAACACTGAAGCTTTCTTT. It codes for CASSSPLSNTEAFF.

Remarks on this clone: This same CDR3 is encoded by further DNA sequences in the sample. The chain has TRBV28 and TRBJ1-5; D is undetermined. CDR3 length: 14 amino acids. Germline V lookup: CDR1 MDHEN, CDR2 SYDVKM. Trimming left V 5 bases short and J 5 bases short, with 13 bases between. This CDR3 is CASSPPGGYQPQHF. Here the CDR3 DNA reads TGTGCCAGCAGTCCACCGGGAGGATATCAGCCCCAGCATTTT.

This clone was seen only once. The J gene is TRBJ2-3, the V gene TRBV5-4, with D perhaps matching TRBD2 (5 bases). The V gene lost 5 bases and the J gene lost 1 base, with 8 bases spanning the gap. This CDR3 region has 13 residues. Germline V gives CDR1 SGHNT, CDR2 YYREEE (reference sequence). The CDR3 region has the DNA TGTGCCAGCAGGGGAGCTCGCACAGATACGCAGTATTTT. This gives the protein CASRGARTDTQYF.

This clone has more than one count but fewer than ten. This sequence joins TRBV19 and TRBJ2-3; D is ambiguous. With 4 bases removed from V and 4 bases from J, the gap between germline ends came to 9 bases. CDR1 and CDR2 from the germline V gene are LNHDA and SQIVND (reference sequence). This CDR3 is built from 13 residues. This chain's CDR3 is CASSKRFADTQYF. CDR3 DNA: TGTGCCAGTAGTAAGAGATTTGCAGATACGCAGTATTTT.

The gene calls are TRBV29-1 and TRBJ1-1, with unresolved D. Germline V lookup: CDR1 SQVTM, CDR2 ANQGSEA. The CDR3 is made up of 14 amino acids. V was pared by 4 bases and J by 4 bases, with 16 bases between. The CDR3 DNA is TGCAGCGTTGGCACTGGGAACCCGGGCACTGAAGCTTTCTTT. Amino acid sequence: CSVGTGNPGTEAFF.

The CDR3 DNA reads TGTGCCAGCAGCGTAGGCGAGGGGGGCACAGATACGCAGTATTTT. Its protein product is CASSVGEGGTDTQYF. The chain uses TRBV9 and TRBJ2-3, with D possibly matching TRBD1 (6 bases). The CDR3 extends over 15 amino acids. In germline, CDR1 is SGDLS, CDR2 YYNGEE. The ends were cut back, 0 bases at V and 1 base at J, with 9 bases in the middle.

This clone came up many times. CDR3 DNA sequence: TGTGCCAGCAGCCCCGGGACAGCTGAGGGGACCCAGTACTTC. It encodes CASSPGTAEGTQYF. The gene calls are TRBV11-3 and TRBJ2-5, with 7 bases aligning to TRBD1. Trimming at V came to 5 bases and at J to 7 bases, leaving 10 bases not matched to a gene. This CDR3 region has 14 residues. The V gene's germline CDR1 is SGHNT and CDR2 YENEEA.

The chain employs TRBV19 and TRBJ2-5, with 9 bases identical to TRBD1. This CDR3 has 13 residues. Germline CDR1 LNHDA, CDR2 SQIVND (reference sequence). J gave up 5 bases and V 8 bases, and 6 bases lay outside the gene matches. CDR3 protein: CASPLTGGETQYF. The CDR3 region has the DNA TGTGCCAGTCCATTGACAGGGGGGGAGACCCAGTACTTC.

The genes are TRBV30 and TRBJ2-3; 7 bases fit TRBD1. The CDR3 extends over 15 amino acids. The V gene end was trimmed by 7 bases and the J gene end by 0 bases; junction bases not matched to a gene: 10. Germline V lookup: CDR1 GTSNPN, CDR2 SVGIG (reference sequence). The CDR3 is CAYLKGAGSTDTQYF. As DNA, the CDR3 is TGTGCCTACCTGAAGGGGGCCGGGAGCACAGATACGCAGTATTTT.

In its sample, this clone was seen once. The chain is built from TRBV27 and TRBJ1-5; tentatively, D is TRBD1 (5 bases). V was pared by 5 bases and J by 0 bases, with 20 bases between. The CDR3 is 18 residues long. CDR1 is MNHEY, CDR2 SMNVEV, per germline (reference sequence). The CDR3 loop reads CASSPPSSPRDSNQPQHF. The CDR3 DNA reads TGTGCCAGCAGTCCCCCGAGCTCGCCCAGGGATAGCAATCAGCCCCAGCATTTT.

This rearrangement joins TRBV7-8 to TRBJ2-1; 7 bases match TRBD2. CDR1 and CDR2 from the germline V gene are SGHVS and FQNEAQ. V gave up 1 base and J gave up 8 bases; unmatched junction bases: 20. The CDR3 runs to 19 residues. DNA for the CDR3: TGTGCCAGCAGCTTAGGCCCCAGGGACGGAGCGGGATTCAGGGATGAGCAGTTCTTC. Translating it yields CASSLGPRDGAGFRDEQFF.

This clone was recorded a few times. This chain uses TRBV11-2 with TRBJ1-1; possibly TRBD1 for D (6 bases). CDR1 and CDR2 from the germline V gene are SGHAT and FQNNGV. Trimming pared 6 bases from V and 0 bases from J, leaving 23 bases between. This CDR3 has 18 residues. Written as DNA, the CDR3 is TGTGCCAGCAGTAATATCGGACAGTTCATCCGCATGAACACTGAAGCTTTCTTT. Its protein is CASSNIGQFIRMNTEAFF. Full variable domain (rest looked up from reference TRBV11-2 and TRBJ1-1): EAGVAQSPRYKIIEKRQSVAFWCNPISGHATLYWYQQILGQGPKLLIQFQNNGVVDDSQLPKDRFSAERLKGVDSTLKIQPAKLEDSAVYLCASSNIGQFIRMNTEAFFGQGTRLTVV.

This clone was detected a few times. V usage is TRBV10-1 and J usage is TRBJ2-1; maybe TRBD2 (7 bases). The V end was cut by 0 bases, the J end by 6 bases, with 12 bases between. The CDR3 contains 15 residues. Germline V CDR1 and CDR2: WNHNN, SYGVQD (reference sequence). The CDR3 region is CASSESGGPFNEQFF. The CDR3 DNA reads TGCGCCAGCAGTGAGTCGGGGGGGCCTTTCAATGAGCAGTTCTTC.

The genes are TRBV19 and TRBJ1-1, with D hard to call. CDR1 and CDR2 (germline): LNHDA, SQIVND (reference sequence). CDR3 length equals 13 residues. The germline V and J ends were trimmed by 5 bases and 1 base, with 8 bases remaining between them. The chain's CDR3 is CASSSTANTEAFF. CDR3 sequence (DNA): TGTGCCAGTAGTTCCACGGCGAACACTGAAGCTTTCTTT.

The V call is TRBV25-1, the J call TRBJ1-6; D call uncertain. The V gene's germline CDR1 is MGHDK and CDR2 SYGVNS. The CDR3 length is 14 residues. The V end lost 7 bases, the J end lost 5 bases, and 12 bases lay between the germline ends. This chain's CDR3 is CASTSQRNNSPLHF. The CDR3 region has the DNA TGTGCCAGCACATCCCAGAGGAATAATTCACCCCTCCACTTT.